The source of this T cell receptor (beta chain) is a study of human T cells and chemical hapten exposure. Study information: Small discrepancies in pooled library volume mainly accounted for the varying TCR yields per sample. General study points: Having alopecia, donors may respond immunologically unlike healthy people. Compared with pre-sensitization or healthy control sets, expanded TCRs clustered more.

The time point: pre-sensitization, week 0. Treatment defined: therapeutic diphenylcyclopropenone sensitization with weekly scalp DPC. As regards this clonotype: Its antigen is not known.

TCRdb processed the RACE reads anew with MiXCR; each CDR3 protein has one entry. Among about 260,000 distinct CDR3 sequences listed, over 8% were seen once. Trimming removed 3 bases from V and 9 bases from J, with 20 bases in between. This CDR3 region has 16 residues. The V gene's germline CDR1 is SGHTA and CDR2 FQGNSA. This receptor was identified in a woman aged 40 to 49 with alopecia areata. Some clones in this sample may be carry-over from other donors' samples. This sequence joins TRBV7-2 and TRBJ2-2, with a possible D match to TRBD1 (5 bases). The sequenced sample was whole blood, obtained in connection with sensitization to the hapten diphenylcyclopropenone (DPC). DNA for the CDR3: TGTGCCAGCAGCTTGGTTTTCGCTAGGGGCGTGCGGGAGCTGTTTTTT. Amino acid sequence: CASSLVFARGVRELFF.